This TCR beta chain was obtained from a study of shared clonotypes between healthy human individuals. On the study more broadly: Donor composition was a couple of women and three men, aged 18 to 49. Findings of the study overall: The donor pool, a small one, limited the genetic and exposure-history diversity represented. How much donors shared clonotypes was expected to be affected by sequencing depth.

With V trimmed by 0 bases and J by 3 bases, 4 bases remained unmatched. The CDR3 covers 15 residues. CDR1 and CDR2 (germline): SGHNT, YYREEE (reference sequence). This clone was observed a handful of times. Its antigen is currently unknown. Measured with immunoSEQ multiplex PCR; TCRdb has only the in-frame clones, and not every one. This table has around 510,000 clones, around 80% appearing once. This sequence was found in a woman between 40 and 50 years old in good health. Some clones in this sample may be carry-over from other donors' samples. Sequencing input: PBMCs. The chain has TRBV5-4 and TRBJ2-7, with 9 bases lining up with TRBD2. CDR3 in DNA: TGTGCCAGCAGCTTGGGGACTAGCGCGAACTACGAGCAGTACTTC. This encodes CASSLGTSANYEQYF.